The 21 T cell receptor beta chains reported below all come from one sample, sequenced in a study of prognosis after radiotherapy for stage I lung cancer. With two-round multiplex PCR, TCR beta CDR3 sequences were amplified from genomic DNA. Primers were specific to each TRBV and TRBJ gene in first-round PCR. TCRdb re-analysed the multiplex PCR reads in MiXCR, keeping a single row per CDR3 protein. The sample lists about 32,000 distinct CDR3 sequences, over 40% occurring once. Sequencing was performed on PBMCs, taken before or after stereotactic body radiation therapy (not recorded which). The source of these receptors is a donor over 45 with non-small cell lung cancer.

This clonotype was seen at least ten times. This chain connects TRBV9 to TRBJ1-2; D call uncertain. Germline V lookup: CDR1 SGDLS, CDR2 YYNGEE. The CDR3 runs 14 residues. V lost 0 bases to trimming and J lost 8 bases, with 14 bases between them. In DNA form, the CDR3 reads TGTGCCAGCAGCGTAGGGGTGTCTGCAAGAGGCTACACCTTC. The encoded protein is CASSVGVSARGYTF.

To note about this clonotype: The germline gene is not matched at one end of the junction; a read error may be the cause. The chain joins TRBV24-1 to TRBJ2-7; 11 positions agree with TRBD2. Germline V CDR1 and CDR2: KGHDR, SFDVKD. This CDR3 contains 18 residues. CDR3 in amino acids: CATSDCYRMTSGAYEKYF. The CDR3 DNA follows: TGTGCCACCAGTGATTGCTACAGAATGACTAGCGGGGCCTACGAGAAGTACTTC.

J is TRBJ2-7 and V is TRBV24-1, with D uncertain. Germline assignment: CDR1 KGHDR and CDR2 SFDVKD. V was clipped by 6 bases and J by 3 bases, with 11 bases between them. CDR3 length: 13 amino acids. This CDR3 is CATSQAGNYEQYF. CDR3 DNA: TGTGCCACCAGTCAAGCAGGAAACTACGAGCAGTACTTC.

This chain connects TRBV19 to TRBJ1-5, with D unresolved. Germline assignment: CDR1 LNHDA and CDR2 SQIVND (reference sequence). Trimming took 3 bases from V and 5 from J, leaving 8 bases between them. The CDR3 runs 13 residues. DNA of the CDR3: TGTGCCAGTAGTATCAAGGACGATCAGCCCCAGCATTTT. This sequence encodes CASSIKDDQPQHF.

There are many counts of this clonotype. Here the CDR3 DNA reads TGCGCCAGCAGCTTGGTTAGGCAGGGGGCCTACGAGCAGTACTTC. It yields the protein CASSLVRQGAYEQYF. V usage is TRBV5-1 and J usage is TRBJ2-7; 7 bases agree with TRBD1. V lost 0 bases, J lost 2 bases, and 5 bases stayed unmatched. The CDR3 runs to 15 residues. Germline CDR1 reads SGHRS; CDR2 reads YFSETQ.

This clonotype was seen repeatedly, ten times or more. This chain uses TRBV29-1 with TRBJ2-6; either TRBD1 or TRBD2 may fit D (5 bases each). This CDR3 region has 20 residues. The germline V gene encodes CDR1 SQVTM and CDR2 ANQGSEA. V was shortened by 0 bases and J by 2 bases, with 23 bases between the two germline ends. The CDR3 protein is CSVEDLGNGATIPGANVLTF. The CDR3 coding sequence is TGCAGCGTTGAAGATCTCGGCAACGGGGCAACAATCCCTGGGGCCAACGTCCTGACTTTC.

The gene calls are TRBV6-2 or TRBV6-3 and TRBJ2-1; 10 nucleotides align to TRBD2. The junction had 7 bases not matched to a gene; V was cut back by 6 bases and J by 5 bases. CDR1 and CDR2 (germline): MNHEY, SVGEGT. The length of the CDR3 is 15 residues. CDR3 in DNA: TGTGCCAGCAGGGGGACTAGCGTTGGGGACAATGAGCAGTTCTTC. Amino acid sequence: CASRGTSVGDNEQFF.

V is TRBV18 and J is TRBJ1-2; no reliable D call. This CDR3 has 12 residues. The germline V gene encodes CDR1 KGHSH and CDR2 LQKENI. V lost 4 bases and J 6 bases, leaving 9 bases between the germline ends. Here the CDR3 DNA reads TGTGCCAGCTCACGGGCAGGAGATGGCTACACCTTC. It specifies CASSRAGDGYTF.

The CDR3 DNA reads TGTGCCAGCAGCTACGGGACAGGGGCCGAGCAGTACTTC. Translated, it gives CASSYGTGAEQYF. V is TRBV5-4 and J is TRBJ2-7, with 10 nucleotides matching TRBD1. V shed 3 bases and J 6 bases; nucleotides not matched to a gene: 3. The germline V gene has CDR1 SGHNT and CDR2 YYREEE (reference sequence). This CDR3 has 13 residues.

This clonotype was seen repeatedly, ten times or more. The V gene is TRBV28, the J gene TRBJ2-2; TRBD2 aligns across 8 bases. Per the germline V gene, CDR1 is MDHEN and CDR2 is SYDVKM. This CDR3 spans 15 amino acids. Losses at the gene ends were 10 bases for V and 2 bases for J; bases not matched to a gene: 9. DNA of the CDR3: TGTGCCACTTTAGCTACTAGCGGAAACACCGGGGAGCTGTTTTTT. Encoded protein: CATLATSGNTGELFF. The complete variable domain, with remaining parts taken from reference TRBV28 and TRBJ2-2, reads DVKVTQSSRYLVKRTGEKVFLECVQDMDHENMFWYRQDPGLGLRLIYFSYDVKMKEKGDIPEGYSVSREKKERFSLILESASTNQTSMYLCATLATSGNTGELFFGEGSRLTVL.

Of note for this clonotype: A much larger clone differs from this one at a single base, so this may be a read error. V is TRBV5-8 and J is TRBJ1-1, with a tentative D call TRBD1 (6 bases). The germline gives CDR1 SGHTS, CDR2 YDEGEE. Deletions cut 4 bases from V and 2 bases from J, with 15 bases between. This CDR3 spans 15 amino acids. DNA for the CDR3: TGTGCCAGCAGCCACCAAGACAGGCAAAACACTGAAGCTTTCTTT. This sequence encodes CASSHQDRQNTEAFF.

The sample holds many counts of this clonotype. CDR3 coding DNA: TGTGCCAGTACGACAGCCATGAACACTGAAGCTTTCTTT. The encoded protein is CASTTAMNTEAFF. The chain couples TRBV19 to TRBJ1-1; TRBD1 is a possible D gene (5 bases). Germline CDR1 reads LNHDA; CDR2 reads SQIVND (reference sequence). CDR3 length equals 13 residues. Trimming shortened V by 7 bases and J by 0 bases, and 9 bases separated the two germline ends.

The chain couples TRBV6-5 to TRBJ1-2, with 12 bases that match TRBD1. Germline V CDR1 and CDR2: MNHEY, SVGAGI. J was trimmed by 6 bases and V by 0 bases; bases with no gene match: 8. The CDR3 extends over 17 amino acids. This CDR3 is CASSYSWSGQGADGYTF. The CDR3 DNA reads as TGTGCCAGCAGTTACTCATGGTCGGGACAGGGGGCCGATGGCTACACCTTC.

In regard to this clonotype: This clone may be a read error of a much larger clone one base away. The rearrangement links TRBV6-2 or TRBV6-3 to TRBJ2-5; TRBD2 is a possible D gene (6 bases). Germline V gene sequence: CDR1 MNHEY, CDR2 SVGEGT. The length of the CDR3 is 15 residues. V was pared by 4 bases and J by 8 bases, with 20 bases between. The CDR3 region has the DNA TGTGCCAGCAGTTGTTCCAACGGGGGTTGGGATACCCAGTACTTC. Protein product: CASSCSNGGWDTQYF.

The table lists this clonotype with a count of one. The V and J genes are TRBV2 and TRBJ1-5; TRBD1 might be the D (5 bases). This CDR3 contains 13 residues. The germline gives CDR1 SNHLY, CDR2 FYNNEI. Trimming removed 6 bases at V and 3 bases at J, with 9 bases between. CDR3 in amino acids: CASSAGINQPQHF. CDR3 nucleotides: TGTGCCAGCAGCGCAGGGATCAATCAGCCCCAGCATTTT.

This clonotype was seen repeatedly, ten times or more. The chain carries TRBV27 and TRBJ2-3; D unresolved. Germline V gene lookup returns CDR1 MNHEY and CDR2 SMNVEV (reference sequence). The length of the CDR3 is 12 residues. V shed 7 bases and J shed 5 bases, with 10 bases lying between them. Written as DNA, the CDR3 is TGTGCCAGCAAAAAGACCGGAGATACGCAGTATTTT. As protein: CASKKTGDTQYF.

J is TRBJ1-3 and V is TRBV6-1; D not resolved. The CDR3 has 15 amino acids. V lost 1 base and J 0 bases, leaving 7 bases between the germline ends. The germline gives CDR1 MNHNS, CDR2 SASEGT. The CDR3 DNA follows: TGTGCCAGCAGTGAAGAGGTGACCTCTGGAAACACCATATATTTT. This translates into CASSEEVTSGNTIYF.

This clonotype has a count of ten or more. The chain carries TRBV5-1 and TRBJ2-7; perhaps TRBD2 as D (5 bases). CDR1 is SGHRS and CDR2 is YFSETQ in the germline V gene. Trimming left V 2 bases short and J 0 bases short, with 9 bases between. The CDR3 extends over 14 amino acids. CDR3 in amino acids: CASSFAGFSYEQYF. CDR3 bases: TGCGCCAGCAGCTTCGCGGGTTTCTCCTACGAGCAGTACTTC.

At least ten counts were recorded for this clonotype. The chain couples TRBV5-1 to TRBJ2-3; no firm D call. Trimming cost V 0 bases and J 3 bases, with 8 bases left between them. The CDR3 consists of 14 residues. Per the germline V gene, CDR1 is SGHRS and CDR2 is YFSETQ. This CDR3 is CASSLAQETDTQYF. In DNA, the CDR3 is TGCGCCAGCAGCTTGGCCCAAGAGACAGATACGCAGTATTTT.

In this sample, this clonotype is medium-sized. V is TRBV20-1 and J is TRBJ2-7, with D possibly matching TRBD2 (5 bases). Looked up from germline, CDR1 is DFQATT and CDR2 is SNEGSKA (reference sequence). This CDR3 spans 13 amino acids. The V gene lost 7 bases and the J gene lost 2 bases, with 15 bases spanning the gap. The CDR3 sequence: CSGEREITYEQYF. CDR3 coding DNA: TGCAGTGGGGAGAGGGAAATCACCTACGAGCAGTACTTC.

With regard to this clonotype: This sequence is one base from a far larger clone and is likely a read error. This chain's CDR3 is CASSRDFHEQFF. The DNA of the CDR3 is TGTGCCAGCAGTCGGGACTTCCACGAGCAGTTCTTC. This chain connects TRBV6-1 to TRBJ2-1; a weak D match, TRBD2 (6 bases). Germline V lookup: CDR1 MNHNS, CDR2 SASEGT. The CDR3 consists of 12 residues. The ends were cut back, 5 bases at V and 10 bases at J, with 12 bases in the middle.